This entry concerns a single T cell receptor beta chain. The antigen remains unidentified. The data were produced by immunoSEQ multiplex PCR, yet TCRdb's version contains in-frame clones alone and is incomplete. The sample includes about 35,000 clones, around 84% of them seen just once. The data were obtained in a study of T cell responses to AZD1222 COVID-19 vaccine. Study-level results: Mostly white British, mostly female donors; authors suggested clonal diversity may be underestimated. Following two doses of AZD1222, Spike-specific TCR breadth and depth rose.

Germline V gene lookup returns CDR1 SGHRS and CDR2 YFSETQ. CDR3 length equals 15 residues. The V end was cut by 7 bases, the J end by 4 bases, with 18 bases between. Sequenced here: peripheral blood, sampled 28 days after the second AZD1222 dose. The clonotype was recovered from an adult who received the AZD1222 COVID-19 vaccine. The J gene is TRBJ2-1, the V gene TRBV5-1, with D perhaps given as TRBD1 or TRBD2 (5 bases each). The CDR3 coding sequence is TGCGCCAGCCGCCTCGGGACGGGAAATTACAATGAGCAGTTCTTC. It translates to CASRLGTGNYNEQFF. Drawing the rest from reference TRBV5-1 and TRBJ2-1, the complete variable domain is KAGVTQTPRYLIKTRGQQVTLSCSPISGHRSVSWYQQTPGQGLQFLFEYFSETQRNKGNFPGRFSGRQFSNSRSEMNVSTLELGDSALYLCASRLGTGNYNEQFFGPGTRLTVL.